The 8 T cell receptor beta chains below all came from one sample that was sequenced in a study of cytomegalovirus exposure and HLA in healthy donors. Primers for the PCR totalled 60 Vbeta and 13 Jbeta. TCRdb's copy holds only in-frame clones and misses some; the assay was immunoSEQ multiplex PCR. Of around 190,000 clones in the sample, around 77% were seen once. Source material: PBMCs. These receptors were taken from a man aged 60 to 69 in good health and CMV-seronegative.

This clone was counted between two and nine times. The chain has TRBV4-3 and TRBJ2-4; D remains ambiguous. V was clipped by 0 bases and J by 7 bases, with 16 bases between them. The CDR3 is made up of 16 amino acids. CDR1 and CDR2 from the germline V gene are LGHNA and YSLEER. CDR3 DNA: TGCGCCAGCAGCCAAGAGCCCCAGGAAGTCTCCAACATTCAGTACTTC. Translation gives CASSQEPQEVSNIQYF.

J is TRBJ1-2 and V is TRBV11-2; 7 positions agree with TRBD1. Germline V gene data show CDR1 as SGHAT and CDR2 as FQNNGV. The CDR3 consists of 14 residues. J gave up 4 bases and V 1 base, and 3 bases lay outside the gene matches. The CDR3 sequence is CASSLGQGSYGYTF. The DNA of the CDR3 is TGTGCCAGCAGCTTAGGACAGGGTAGCTATGGCTACACCTTC.

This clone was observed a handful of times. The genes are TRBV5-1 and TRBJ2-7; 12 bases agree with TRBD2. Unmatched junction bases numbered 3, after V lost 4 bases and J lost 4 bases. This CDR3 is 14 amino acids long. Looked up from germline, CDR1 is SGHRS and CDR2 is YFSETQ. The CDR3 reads CASSLTSGSYEQYF. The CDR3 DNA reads TGCGCCAGCAGCCTGACTAGCGGGAGTTACGAGCAGTACTTC.

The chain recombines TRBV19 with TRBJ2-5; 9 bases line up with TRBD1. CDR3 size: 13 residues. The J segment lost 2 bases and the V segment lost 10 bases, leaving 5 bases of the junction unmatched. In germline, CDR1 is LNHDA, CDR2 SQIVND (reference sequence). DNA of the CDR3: TGTGCCACCCAGGACAGGGGACAAGAGACCCAGTACTTC. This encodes CATQDRGQETQYF.

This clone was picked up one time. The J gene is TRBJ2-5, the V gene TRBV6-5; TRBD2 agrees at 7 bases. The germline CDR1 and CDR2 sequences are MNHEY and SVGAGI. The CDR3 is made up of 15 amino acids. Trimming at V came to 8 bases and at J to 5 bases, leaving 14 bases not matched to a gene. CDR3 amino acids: CASGLGLTTVETQYF. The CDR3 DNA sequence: TGTGCCAGCGGGTTGGGACTAACCACCGTGGAGACCCAGTACTTC.

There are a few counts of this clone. The CDR3 loop reads CSAGLYNEQFF. The CDR3 region has the DNA TGCAGCGCAGGACTTTACAATGAGCAGTTCTTC. This sequence joins TRBV29-1 and TRBJ2-1; D perhaps matches TRBD2 (5 bases). This CDR3 region has 11 residues. The germline V and J ends were trimmed by 7 bases and 4 bases, with 8 bases remaining between them. The germline gives CDR1 SQVTM, CDR2 ANQGSEA.

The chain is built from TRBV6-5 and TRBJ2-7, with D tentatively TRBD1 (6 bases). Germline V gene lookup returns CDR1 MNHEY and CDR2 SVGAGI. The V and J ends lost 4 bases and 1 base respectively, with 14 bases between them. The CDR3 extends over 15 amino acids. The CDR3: CASSLGQARSYEQYF. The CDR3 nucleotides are TGTGCCAGCAGTTTGGGACAAGCTCGATCCTACGAGCAGTACTTC.

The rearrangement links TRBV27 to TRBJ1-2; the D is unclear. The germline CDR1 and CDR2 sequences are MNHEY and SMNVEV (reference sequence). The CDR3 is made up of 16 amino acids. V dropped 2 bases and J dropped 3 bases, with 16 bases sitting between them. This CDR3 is CASSLSPGRPDYGYTF. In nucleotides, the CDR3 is TGTGCCAGCAGTTTAAGCCCTGGCAGGCCTGACTATGGCTACACCTTC.